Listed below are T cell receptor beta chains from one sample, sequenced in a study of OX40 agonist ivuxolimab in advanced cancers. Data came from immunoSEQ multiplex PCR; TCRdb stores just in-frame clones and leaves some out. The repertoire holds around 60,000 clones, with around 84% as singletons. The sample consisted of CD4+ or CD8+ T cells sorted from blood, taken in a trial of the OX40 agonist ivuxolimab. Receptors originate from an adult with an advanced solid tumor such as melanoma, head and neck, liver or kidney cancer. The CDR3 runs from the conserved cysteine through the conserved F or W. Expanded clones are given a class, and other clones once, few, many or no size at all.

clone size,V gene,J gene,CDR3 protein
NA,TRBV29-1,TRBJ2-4,CSVVGGRWAKNIQYF
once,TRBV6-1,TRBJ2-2,CASRAIGGAGELFF
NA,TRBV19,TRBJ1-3,CASSIVPGRATNTIYF
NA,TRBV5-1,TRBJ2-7,CASSVAGASHDEQYF
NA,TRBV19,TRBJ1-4,CGARVGLGKLFF
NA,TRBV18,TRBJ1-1,CASSPQGAGNTEAFF
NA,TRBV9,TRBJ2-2,CASSVGKVLGTGELFF
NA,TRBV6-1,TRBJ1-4,CASSPVGGNEKLFF
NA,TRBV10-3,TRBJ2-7,CAISSRDRGYEQYF
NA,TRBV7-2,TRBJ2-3,CASSFPGGAGDTQYF
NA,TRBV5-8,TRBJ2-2,CASSLAWPLNSETNTGELFF
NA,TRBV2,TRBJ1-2,CASSGGEVGGYTF
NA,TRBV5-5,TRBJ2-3,CASSSIPRGTDTQYF
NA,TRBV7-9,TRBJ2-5,CASSPGQGVGETQYF
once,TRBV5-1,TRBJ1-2,CASSLNGRYGYTF
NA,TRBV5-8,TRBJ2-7,CASSVRDTYEQYF
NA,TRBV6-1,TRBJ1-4,CASSEGQGVGKLFF
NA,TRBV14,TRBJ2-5,CASSQVAGVVQTQYF
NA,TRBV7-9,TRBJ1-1,CASRLWTGINTEAFF
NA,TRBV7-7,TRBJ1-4,CASSPTGSGEKLFF
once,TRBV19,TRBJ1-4,CASPSRWVFF
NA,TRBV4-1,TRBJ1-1,CASSLLWGGNTEAFF
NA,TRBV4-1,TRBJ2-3,CASSRKPSGGTTDTQYF
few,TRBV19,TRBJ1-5,CASSVDRGNQPQHF
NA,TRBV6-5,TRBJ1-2,CASSPGQGDYGYTF
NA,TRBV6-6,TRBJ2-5,CASRGTIGKETQYF
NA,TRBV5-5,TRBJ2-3,CASSLDRTYTDTQYF
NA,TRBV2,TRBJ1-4,CASRQHSTNEKLFF
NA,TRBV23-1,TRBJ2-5,CASSPHRGGGLPFVRPAQYF
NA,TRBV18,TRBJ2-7,CASSPWQGGNEQYF
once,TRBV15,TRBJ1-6,CATSRERSNSPLHF
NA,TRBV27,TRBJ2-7,CASSWRVGPYEQYF
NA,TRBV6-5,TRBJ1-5,CATGVSNQPQHF
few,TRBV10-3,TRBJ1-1,CAIRILQGSTEAFF
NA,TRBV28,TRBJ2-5,CATSGYQETQYF
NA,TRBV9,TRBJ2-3,CASSVGTVKRTDTQYF
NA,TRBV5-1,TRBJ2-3,CASSLRGAGGRDTQYF
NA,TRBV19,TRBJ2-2,CAANGGPRTGELFF
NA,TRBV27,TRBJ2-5,CASSRWGTQYQETQYF
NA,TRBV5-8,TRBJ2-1,CASSLFYEQFF
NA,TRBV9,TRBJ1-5,CASSVSGSTNQPQHF
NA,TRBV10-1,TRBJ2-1,CASSEGGRVLNEQFF
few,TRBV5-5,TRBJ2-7,CASSLLLSSYEQYF
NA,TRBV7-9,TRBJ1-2,CASSLVLNPDGYTF
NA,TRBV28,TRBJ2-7,CASSLSRVLYF
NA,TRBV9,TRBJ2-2,CASTGQTNTGELFF
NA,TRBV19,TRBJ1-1,CASSIETGPGTEAFF
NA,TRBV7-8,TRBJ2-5,CASSSNRGIETQYF